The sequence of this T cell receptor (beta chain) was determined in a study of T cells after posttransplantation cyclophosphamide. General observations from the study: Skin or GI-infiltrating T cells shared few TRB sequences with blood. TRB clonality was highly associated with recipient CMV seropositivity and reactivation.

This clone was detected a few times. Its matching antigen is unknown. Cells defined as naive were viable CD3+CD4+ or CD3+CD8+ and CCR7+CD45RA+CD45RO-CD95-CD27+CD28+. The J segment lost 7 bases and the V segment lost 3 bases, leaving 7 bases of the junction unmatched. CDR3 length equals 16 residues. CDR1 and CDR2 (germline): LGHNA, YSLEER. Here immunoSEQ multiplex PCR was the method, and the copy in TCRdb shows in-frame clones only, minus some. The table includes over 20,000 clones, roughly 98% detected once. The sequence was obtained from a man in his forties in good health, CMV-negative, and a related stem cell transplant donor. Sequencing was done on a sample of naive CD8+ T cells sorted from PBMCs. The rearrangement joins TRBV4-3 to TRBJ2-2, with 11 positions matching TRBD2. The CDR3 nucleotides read TGCGCCAGCAGCCACTCCGGGACTAGCGGCGGCGGGGAGCTGTTTTTT. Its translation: CASSHSGTSGGGELFF.